The entry below gives a single TCR beta chain sequence along with its context. No antigen is known for it. Samples from alopecia areata patients were lesional scalp punch biopsies and peripheral blood. Researchers picked out CD4+ and CD8+ T cells from PBMCs by sorting. The V segment lost 9 bases and the J segment 8 bases; nucleotides outside the gene matches: 13. Per germline, CDR1 MGHRA and CDR2 YSYEKL. The CDR3 has 15 residues. The data are from a study of CD8+ T cells in alopecia areata. General study results and limits: Besides other cells, scalp samples also yield sequences of resident alphabeta T cells from normal skin.

Investigators isolated RNA and reverse transcribed it into cDNA to act as the sequencing template. Produced via immunoSEQ multiplex PCR; TCRdb's table is partial and in-frame only. The table has approximately 63,000 clones, approximately 60% seen once. The source is a human donor with alopecia areata. The sequences come from CD8+ T cells sorted from blood, collected at week 0. The chain joins TRBV4-1 to TRBJ2-1, with TRBD2 matching 10 bases. CDR3 region: CASTSSGRGFYEQFF. CDR3 nucleotides: TGCGCCAGTACCTCTAGCGGGAGAGGCTTCTATGAGCAGTTCTTC.